These 29 T cell receptor beta chains were sequenced from one sample in a study of low-dose radiotherapy and immunotherapy resistance in tumors. With TRAV- and TRBV-specific primers, first-strand cDNA was made, covering the alpha and beta chains. The TCRs were subjected to amplification over roughly 20 PCR cycles employing a constant-region primer in conjunction with a V-primer adapter. TCRdb itself ran the reads through MiXCR, one entry per CDR3 protein. The sample shows approximately 18,000 distinct CDR3 sequences, 74% of them seen only once. These receptors originate from a human donor with advanced metastatic prostate, ovarian, gallbladder or colorectal cancer (not recorded which). This table probably holds off-target reads from a library built for another chain.

J is TRBJ2-1 and V is TRBV29-1, with 9 positions matching TRBD2. Germline V CDR1 and CDR2: SQVTM, ANQGSEA. Trimming removed 6 bases from V and 6 bases from J; junction bases left unmatched: 9. This CDR3 contains 14 residues. The CDR3 loop reads CSVPGASGINEQFF. As DNA, the CDR3 is TGCAGCGTACCTGGCGCTAGCGGGATCAATGAGCAGTTCTTC.

This clonotype was detected once. This chain uses TRBV24-1 with TRBJ1-1, with D tentatively TRBD1 (6 bases). The CDR3 is 13 residues long. With 5 bases removed from V and 6 bases from J, the gap between germline ends came to 12 bases. In germline, CDR1 is KGHDR, CDR2 SFDVKD. The CDR3 spells CATSGTGRSEAFF. CDR3 DNA sequence: TGTGCCACCAGTGGAACAGGGAGGTCTGAAGCTTTCTTT.

This chain uses TRBV28 with TRBJ1-1; D uncertain. The CDR3 extends over 14 amino acids. CDR1 is MDHEN, CDR2 SYDVKM, per germline. V was trimmed by 2 bases and J by 1 base, leaving 8 bases between them. CDR3 residues: CASSLRWGNTEAFF. CDR3 DNA sequence: TGTGCCAGCAGTTTAAGGTGGGGGAACACTGAAGCTTTCTTT. Complete variable domain (other parts from reference TRBV28 and TRBJ1-1): DVKVTQSSRYLVKRTGEKVFLECVQDMDHENMFWYRQDPGLGLRLIYFSYDVKMKEKGDIPEGYSVSREKKERFSLILESASTNQTSMYLCASSLRWGNTEAFFGQGTRLTVV.

This clonotype came up a few times. The chain joins TRBV3-1 to TRBJ1-4, with 7 bases aligning to TRBD1. Losses at the gene ends were 1 base for V and 4 bases for J; bases not matched to a gene: 3. The CDR3 consists of 15 residues. Germline assignment: CDR1 LGHDT and CDR2 YNNKEL (reference sequence). The CDR3 region has the DNA TGTGCCAGCAGCCAAGGGACAGGTGATAATGAAAAACTGTTTTTT. This codes for CASSQGTGDNEKLFF.

The chain joins TRBV10-3 to TRBJ2-7; D tentatively reads TRBD1 or TRBD2 (6 bases each). The CDR3 consists of 13 residues. CDR1 and CDR2 from the germline V gene are ENHRY and SYGVKD. V was clipped by 1 base and J by 7 bases, with 11 bases between them. The CDR3 nucleotides read TGTGCCATCAGTGAGTTTTCGGGGGCAGAGCAGTACTTC. This codes for CAISEFSGAEQYF.

The gene calls are TRBV19 and TRBJ2-1; 7 bases line up with TRBD2. V lost 6 bases to trimming and J lost 2 bases; unmatched junction nucleotides: 10. The CDR3 spans 16 residues. CDR1 is LNHDA, CDR2 SQIVND, per germline (reference sequence). CDR3 protein: CASSHRSGGPYNEQFF. In nucleotides, the CDR3 is TGTGCCAGTAGCCACCGGTCGGGGGGTCCCTACAATGAGCAGTTCTTC. The entire variable domain, with the rest obtained from reference TRBV19 and TRBJ2-1, is as follows: DGGITQSPKYLFRKEGQNVTLSCEQNLNHDAMYWYRQDPGQGLRLIYYSQIVNDFQKGDIAEGYSVSREKKESFPLTVTSAQKNPTAFYLCASSHRSGGPYNEQFFGPGTRLTVL.

The rearrangement links TRBV2 to TRBJ1-5, with D tentatively TRBD1 (5 bases). V was pared by 3 bases and J by 2 bases, with 11 bases between. CDR3 size: 15 residues. Germline V lookup: CDR1 SNHLY, CDR2 FYNNEI. In nucleotides, the CDR3 is TGTGCCAGCAGTGAGTGGGGGACGGGCAATCAGCCCCAGCATTTT. It specifies CASSEWGTGNQPQHF.

V usage is TRBV7-2 and J usage is TRBJ2-7, with a tentative D call TRBD2 (6 bases). CDR1 and CDR2 from the germline V gene are SGHTA and FQGNSA. With 1 base removed from V and 3 bases from J, the gap between germline ends came to 7 bases. The CDR3 covers 13 residues. The CDR3 loop reads CASSLVGGYEQYF. Written as DNA, the CDR3 is TGTGCCAGCAGCTTAGTGGGGGGCTACGAGCAGTACTTC. The full variable domain, its missing parts supplied by reference TRBV7-2 and TRBJ2-7, is GAGVSQSPSNKVTEKGKDVELRCDPISGHTALYWYRQSLGQGLEFLIYFQGNSAPDKSGLPSDRFSAERTGGSVSTLTIQRTQQEDSAVYLCASSLVGGYEQYFGPGTRLTVT.

The chain uses TRBV20-1 and TRBJ2-3, with 7 positions matching TRBD2. After removal of 6 bases from V and 3 bases from J, the junction contained 6 bases not matched to a gene. Germline lookup yields CDR1 DFQATT and CDR2 SNEGSKA (reference sequence). CDR3 length: 13 amino acids. Written as DNA, the CDR3 is TGCAGTGCGGCTAGCGGAAATACAGATACGCAGTATTTT. The encoded protein is CSAASGNTDTQYF.

V gene TRBV3-1 combines with J gene TRBJ2-7, with 7 positions matching TRBD1. This CDR3 region has 12 residues. The germline gives CDR1 LGHDT, CDR2 YNNKEL (reference sequence). V was pared by 4 bases and J by 6 bases, with 3 bases of the junction left unmatched. In DNA, the CDR3 is TGTGCCAGCAGCCTGACAGGGAGCGAGCAGTACTTC. Amino acid sequence: CASSLTGSEQYF.

The chain employs TRBV20-1 and TRBJ2-1; TRBD2 might be the D (6 bases). The CDR3 sequence is 15 residues long. With 3 bases removed from V and 0 bases from J, the gap between germline ends came to 12 bases. Germline CDR1 reads DFQATT; CDR2 reads SNEGSKA (reference sequence). CDR3 nucleotides: TGCAGTGCTAGGTCGCGGGGTTACTCCTACAATGAGCAGTTCTTC. Protein sequence: CSARSRGYSYNEQFF.

The gene calls are TRBV5-1 and TRBJ1-5; possible D gene TRBD1, 6 bases. This CDR3 region has 16 residues. Germline V gene sequence: CDR1 SGHRS, CDR2 YFSETQ. V lost 1 base and J lost 6, with 17 bases in between. DNA for the CDR3: TGCGCCAGCAGCTTGTCTGGCGGGGGCGGGGGTCAGCCCCAGCATTTT. Amino acids: CASSLSGGGGGQPQHF.

V is TRBV19 and J is TRBJ1-1, with TRBD1 identical over 9 bases. V was clipped by 6 bases and J by 5 bases; unmatched bases: 13. Looked up from germline, CDR1 is LNHDA and CDR2 is SQIVND (reference sequence). There are 16 residues in the CDR3. CDR3 loop: CASSNQAGTGRTEAFF. For the CDR3, the DNA is TGTGCCAGTAGCAATCAAGCCGGGACAGGGCGTACTGAAGCTTTCTTT. Complete variable domain (other parts from reference TRBV19 and TRBJ1-1): DGGITQSPKYLFRKEGQNVTLSCEQNLNHDAMYWYRQDPGQGLRLIYYSQIVNDFQKGDIAEGYSVSREKKESFPLTVTSAQKNPTAFYLCASSNQAGTGRTEAFFGQGTRLTVV.

The rearrangement joins TRBV28 to TRBJ2-5, with D possibly TRBD1 on 6 matching bases. Near its end, the DNA agrees better with TRBJ2-7, so the J call may be wrong. Germline CDR1 is MDHEN and CDR2 is SYDVKM. This CDR3 region has 13 residues. The CDR3 loop reads CASSTTGRYEQYF. As DNA, the CDR3 is TGTGCCAGCAGCACCACAGGGCGGTACGAGCAGTACTTC.

This clonotype has a handful of counts. The genes are TRBV29-1 and TRBJ2-3; D is uncertain. V was clipped by 6 bases and J by 6 bases, with 10 bases between them. Germline assignment: CDR1 SQVTM and CDR2 ANQGSEA. The length of the CDR3 is 11 residues. This chain's CDR3 is CSVSRMDTQYF. The DNA for the CDR3 is TGCAGCGTCTCCCGGATGGATACGCAGTATTTT.

The V and J genes are TRBV12-3 or TRBV12-4 and TRBJ1-5; D remains ambiguous. The CDR3 is 15 residues long. V was clipped by 1 base and J by 2 bases, with 9 bases between them. The CDR3 loop is CASSLGGSGNQPQHF. The CDR3 nucleotides are TGTGCCAGCAGTTTAGGTGGCAGCGGCAATCAGCCCCAGCATTTT.

This clonotype was detected only once. This chain links TRBV3-1 with TRBJ2-7; D might be TRBD2 (6 bases). This CDR3 is 13 amino acids long. CDR1 LGHDT and CDR2 YNNKEL come from the germline V gene (reference sequence). The V end lost 4 bases, the J end lost 6 bases, and 13 bases lay between the germline ends. The CDR3 spells CASSPGGGAEQYF. CDR3 sequence (DNA): TGTGCCAGCAGCCCCGGCGGAGGGGCCGAGCAGTACTTC.

DNA for the CDR3: TGTGCCAGCAGCCAGGGCGGCAATCAGCCCCAGCATTTT. The encoded protein is CASSQGGNQPQHF. V is TRBV7-8 and J is TRBJ1-5, with D possibly matching TRBD1 (5 bases). Germline V gene sequence: CDR1 SGHVS, CDR2 FQNEAQ. The CDR3 totals 13 residues. Trimming shortened V by 5 bases and J by 2 bases, and 7 bases separated the two germline ends. Complete variable domain (other parts from reference TRBV7-8 and TRBJ1-5): GAGVSQSPRYKVAKRGQDVALRCDPISGHVSLFWYQQALGQGPEFLTYFQNEAQLDKSGLPSDRFFAERPEGSVSTLKIQRTQQEDSAVYLCASSQGGNQPQHFGDGTRLSIL.

The V and J genes are TRBV3-1 and TRBJ2-7; TRBD2 might be the D (5 bases). V was trimmed by 0 bases and J by 4 bases, leaving 10 bases between them. Germline lookup yields CDR1 LGHDT and CDR2 YNNKEL (reference sequence). The CDR3 is 14 residues long. CDR3 nucleotides: TGTGCCAGCAGCCAAGACGGCACTAGGTACGAGCAGTACTTC. Protein: CASSQDGTRYEQYF.

The table lists this clonotype with a count of one. The chain has TRBV20-1 and TRBJ2-5; D is unresolved. V shed 1 base and J shed 5 bases, with 5 bases lying between them. Germline V CDR1 and CDR2: DFQATT, SNEGSKA (reference sequence). The CDR3 contains 11 residues. The CDR3 sequence is CSARVRETQYF. The CDR3 region has the DNA TGCAGTGCTAGAGTTCGGGAGACCCAGTACTTC.

The genes are TRBV2 and TRBJ2-1, with 7 positions matching TRBD2. CDR1 and CDR2 (germline): SNHLY, FYNNEI. Trimming took 6 bases from V and 3 from J; bases not matched to a gene: 2. The CDR3 extends over 13 amino acids. CDR3 bases: TGTGCCAGCAGGGCTAGCGGCTACAATGAGCAGTTCTTC. This codes for CASRASGYNEQFF. Drawing the rest from reference TRBV2 and TRBJ2-1, the complete variable domain is EPEVTQTPSHQVTQMGQEVILRCVPISNHLYFYWYRQILGQKVEFLVSFYNNEISEKSEIFDDQFSVERPDGSNFTLKIRSTKLEDSAMYFCASRASGYNEQFFGPGTRLTVL.

The chain couples TRBV9 to TRBJ1-1, with 8 bases that match TRBD1. This CDR3 spans 13 amino acids. V lost 3 bases, J lost 3 bases, and 1 base stayed unmatched. The germline V gene has CDR1 SGDLS and CDR2 YYNGEE. CDR3 coding DNA: TGTGCCAGCAGCGAGACAGGGGACACTGAAGCTTTCTTT. Amino acid sequence: CASSETGDTEAFF.

Only a few counts were recorded for this clonotype. The chain recombines TRBV12-5 with TRBJ2-1; perhaps TRBD2 as D (5 bases). The germline V gene has CDR1 LGHNT and CDR2 FRNRAP. V was pared by 5 bases and J by 5 bases, with 16 bases between. This CDR3 spans 15 amino acids. The CDR3 is CASGLGFGIDNEQFF. CDR3 bases: TGTGCTAGTGGTCTGGGATTCGGGATAGACAATGAGCAGTTCTTC.

This clonotype has only a few counts. The J gene is TRBJ2-1, the V gene TRBV10-1; 12 bases agree with TRBD2. Germline CDR1 WNHNN, CDR2 SYGVQD (reference sequence). Unmatched junction bases numbered 9, after V lost 8 bases and J lost 4 bases. The CDR3 totals 16 residues. In DNA form, the CDR3 reads TGCGCCAGCTCCCAGGGGGGACTAGCGGGTTACAATGAGCAGTTCTTC. This gives the protein CASSQGGLAGYNEQFF.

The chain carries TRBV6-1 and TRBJ1-1; TRBD1 aligns across 7 bases. There are 15 residues in the CDR3. The V gene end was trimmed by 6 bases and the J gene end by 1 base; junction bases not matched to a gene: 8. CDR1 is MNHNS, CDR2 SASEGT, per germline. DNA for the CDR3: TGTGCCAGCAGGGACGACAGGGCAGCGAACACTGAAGCTTTCTTT. Its protein is CASRDDRAANTEAFF.

The chain uses TRBV4-3 and TRBJ2-1; TRBD1 or TRBD2 may be the D gene (5 bases each). The CDR3 loop spans 19 amino acids. The V end was cut by 1 base, the J end by 1 base, with 20 bases between. Germline CDR1 and CDR2: LGHNA and YSLEER. The CDR3 protein is CASSQGRDPRKGSYNEQFF. The CDR3, as DNA: TGCGCCAGCAGCCAAGGTCGGGACCCCCGGAAAGGGTCCTACAATGAGCAGTTCTTC.

This clonotype was recorded a few times. V gene TRBV21-1 combines with J gene TRBJ2-5; TRBD1 reflects the table's D call only, with no check against the DNA. TRBV21-1 is recorded as a pseudogene. There are 14 residues in the CDR3. The CDR3 nucleotides read TGTGCCAGCAGCAAAGTTGGGACAGGGAAGACCCAGTACTTC. Protein: CASSKVGTGKTQYF.

CDR3 loop: CASSLGTDWNTEAFF. CDR3 in DNA: TGCGCCAGCAGCTTGGGGACAGACTGGAACACTGAAGCTTTCTTT. The gene calls are TRBV5-1 and TRBJ1-1, with D perhaps matching TRBD1 (6 bases). Germline CDR1 reads SGHRS; CDR2 reads YFSETQ. The CDR3 is made up of 15 amino acids. Trimming cost V 0 bases and J 1 base, with 10 bases left between them. Combining the CDR3 with reference TRBV5-1 and TRBJ1-1 gives the whole variable domain KAGVTQTPRYLIKTRGQQVTLSCSPISGHRSVSWYQQTPGQGLQFLFEYFSETQRNKGNFPGRFSGRQFSNSRSEMNVSTLELGDSALYLCASSLGTDWNTEAFFGQGTRLTVV.

This sequence joins TRBV10-3 and TRBJ2-7; D is perhaps TRBD1 (6 bases). This CDR3 region has 13 residues. V dropped 4 bases and J dropped 2 bases, with 9 bases sitting between them. Looked up from germline, CDR1 is ENHRY and CDR2 is SYGVKD. CDR3: CAISGTATYEQYF. As DNA, the CDR3 is TGTGCCATCAGTGGGACAGCGACCTACGAGCAGTACTTC.